These T cell receptor beta chains were read from a single sample in a study of metastatic and nonmetastatic thyroid tumors. TCRdb re-analyzed the PCR reads through MiXCR. The data hold fewer than 9,500 clones, with about a fifth observed a single time. The sequenced sample was adjacent normal tissue. The receptors stem from a female donor with papillary thyroid cancer or a benign thyroid nodule (not recorded which). Some clones in this sample may be carry-over from other donors' samples. CDR3s include the opening cysteine and the closing phenylalanine or tryptophan. The order of the fields is V gene, clone size, CDR3 protein. Not all rows give a size; the values are once, few, many and, for expanded clones, a class.

V gene: TRBV20-1; clone size: medium-sized; CDR3 protein: CSARGGGSPYEQYF
V gene: TRBV11-3; clone size: NA; CDR3 protein: CASSRRHKSGNTIYF
V gene: TRBV7-9; clone size: many; CDR3 protein: CASSSGPDSDATNEKLFF
V gene: TRBV20-1; clone size: NA; CDR3 protein: CSASKGSSNEKLLF
V gene: TRBV5-6; clone size: once; CDR3 protein: CASSLGGRNTGELFF
V gene: TRBV28; clone size: NA; CDR3 protein: CASSSTPGTSLDEQYF
V gene: TRBV19; clone size: NA; CDR3 protein: CASSRTGVNQPQHF
V gene: TRBV7-3; clone size: NA; CDR3 protein: CASSSVVNEQFF
V gene: TRBV2; clone size: NA; CDR3 protein: CASSVPPKTHEQYF
V gene: TRBV20-1; clone size: NA; CDR3 protein: CSARDPLGQGAGEQYF
V gene: TRBV7-2; clone size: many; CDR3 protein: CASSLGGGTGQPQHF
V gene: TRBV4-2; clone size: many; CDR3 protein: CASSRYSSGGDNEQFF
V gene: TRBV10-3; clone size: few; CDR3 protein: CAISLGSGGDYEQYF
V gene: TRBV7-3; clone size: medium-sized; CDR3 protein: CASSFGHSYEQYF
V gene: TRBV27; clone size: medium-sized; CDR3 protein: CARQGGYGYTF
V gene: TRBV10-2; clone size: many; CDR3 protein: CASSVELAGELFF
V gene: TRBV12-3/TRBV12-4; clone size: NA; CDR3 protein: CASSLTTGNQPWHF
V gene: TRBV19; clone size: large; CDR3 protein: CASNTGYTEAFF
V gene: TRBV5-4; clone size: many; CDR3 protein: CASSSPVGTSSYEQYF
V gene: TRBV12-3/TRBV12-4; clone size: NA; CDR3 protein: CASSSPSNEQFF
V gene: TRBV20-1; clone size: medium-sized; CDR3 protein: CSASRGRGDEQYF
V gene: TRBV6-2/TRBV6-3; clone size: medium-sized; CDR3 protein: CASNYPGGPNQPQHF
V gene: TRBV4-1; clone size: NA; CDR3 protein: CASSQASGGSDEQFF
V gene: TRBV6-4; clone size: few; CDR3 protein: CASSEERGYTGEPFF
V gene: TRBV20-1; clone size: many; CDR3 protein: CSARGLREGGETQYF
V gene: TRBV6-6; clone size: many; CDR3 protein: CASSYSGRGVDTIYF
V gene: TRBV7-3; clone size: many; CDR3 protein: CASSTGQARIETQYF
V gene: TRBV20-1; clone size: NA; CDR3 protein: CSARDPPGAGTGELFF
V gene: TRBV6-1; clone size: NA; CDR3 protein: CASKMGQGNYGYTF
V gene: TRBV15; clone size: many; CDR3 protein: CATSRVRRTDTQYF
V gene: TRBV19; clone size: many; CDR3 protein: CASSRAQPYDGYTF
V gene: TRBV9; clone size: many; CDR3 protein: CASSVIGGDTQYF
V gene: TRBV29-1; clone size: many; CDR3 protein: CSVTTGITYGYTF
V gene: TRBV6-1; clone size: NA; CDR3 protein: CASRRLGGGRDWELFF
V gene: TRBV20-1; clone size: medium-sized; CDR3 protein: CSASTPLADSYNEQFF
V gene: TRBV4-2; clone size: many; CDR3 protein: CASSQVLAGGTYNEQFF
V gene: TRBV7-6; clone size: many; CDR3 protein: CASSLIRQAYSPLHF
V gene: TRBV4-2; clone size: medium-sized; CDR3 protein: CASSQDWGQGGQPQHF
V gene: TRBV12-3/TRBV12-4; clone size: few; CDR3 protein: CASSFVGTNTEAFF
V gene: TRBV2; clone size: NA; CDR3 protein: CASSLTREIGVYTEAFF
V gene: TRBV5-1; clone size: medium-sized; CDR3 protein: CASSRTGQDSPLHF
V gene: TRBV30; clone size: medium-sized; CDR3 protein: CAWSARYEQYF
V gene: TRBV2; clone size: NA; CDR3 protein: CASTNGEGVNTEAFF
V gene: TRBV29-1; clone size: many; CDR3 protein: CSTNGQDPTNEKLFF
V gene: TRBV7-9; clone size: medium-sized; CDR3 protein: CASSLSGTGLAGGGNEQFF
V gene: TRBV18; clone size: NA; CDR3 protein: CASSPDRTREKLFF
V gene: TRBV20-1; clone size: NA; CDR3 protein: CSADKDPTRTSLFF
V gene: TRBV6-1; clone size: medium-sized; CDR3 protein: CASIGPYGYTF
V gene: TRBV20-1; clone size: medium-sized; CDR3 protein: CSARDLMRGPNTGELFF